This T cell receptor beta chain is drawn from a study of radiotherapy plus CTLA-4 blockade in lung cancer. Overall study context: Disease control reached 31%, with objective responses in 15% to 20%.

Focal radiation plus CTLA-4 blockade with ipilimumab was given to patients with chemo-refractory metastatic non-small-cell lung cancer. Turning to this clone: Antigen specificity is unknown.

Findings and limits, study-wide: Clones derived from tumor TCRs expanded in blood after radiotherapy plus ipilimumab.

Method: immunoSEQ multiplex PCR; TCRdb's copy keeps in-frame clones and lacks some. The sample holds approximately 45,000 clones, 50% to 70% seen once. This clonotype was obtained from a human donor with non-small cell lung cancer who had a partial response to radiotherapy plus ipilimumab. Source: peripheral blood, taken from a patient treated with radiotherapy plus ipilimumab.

CDR3 DNA: TGTGCCAGCTCACCACTCGGGACAGGGCACAATGAGCAGTTCTTC. Translating it yields CASSPLGTGHNEQFF. This chain joins TRBV18 and TRBJ2-1; TRBD1 aligns across 9 bases. J gave up 5 bases and V 1 base, and 3 bases lay outside the gene matches. Germline V gene data show CDR1 as KGHSH and CDR2 as LQKENI. The CDR3 contains 15 residues.